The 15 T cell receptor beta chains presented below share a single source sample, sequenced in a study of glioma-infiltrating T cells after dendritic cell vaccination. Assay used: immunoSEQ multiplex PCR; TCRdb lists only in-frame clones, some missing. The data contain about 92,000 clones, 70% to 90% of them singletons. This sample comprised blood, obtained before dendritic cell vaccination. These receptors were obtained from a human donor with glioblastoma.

The CDR3 sequence: CASSFRQGANEQFF. CDR3 DNA sequence: TGTGCCAGCAGTTTTCGACAGGGGGCGAATGAGCAGTTCTTC. V and J are TRBV28 and TRBJ2-1; 10 positions agree with TRBD1. CDR1 and CDR2 from the germline V gene are MDHEN and SYDVKM. V lost 3 bases and J lost 7; bases outside the gene matches: 3. This CDR3 comprises 14 residues.

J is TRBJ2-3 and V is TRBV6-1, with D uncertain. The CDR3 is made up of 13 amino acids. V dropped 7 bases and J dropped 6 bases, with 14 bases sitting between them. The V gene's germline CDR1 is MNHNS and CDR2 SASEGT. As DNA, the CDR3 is TGTGCCAGCACGATTCCTGGCTTGGATACGCAGTATTTT. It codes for CASTIPGLDTQYF.

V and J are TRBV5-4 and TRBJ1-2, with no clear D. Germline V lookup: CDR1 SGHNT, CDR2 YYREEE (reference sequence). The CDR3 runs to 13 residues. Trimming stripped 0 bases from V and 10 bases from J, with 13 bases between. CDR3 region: CASSLVADSFYTF. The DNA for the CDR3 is TGTGCCAGCAGCTTGGTAGCCGACTCATTCTACACCTTC.

CDR3 sequence reads: CASSGPTGGGTDTQYF. DNA for the CDR3: TGTGCCAGCAGTGGTCCGACAGGGGGGGGGACAGATACGCAGTATTTT. The V and J genes are TRBV6-1 and TRBJ2-3; TRBD1 matches 9 bases. From germline, CDR1 is MNHNS and CDR2 SASEGT. The CDR3 runs to 16 residues. V lost 4 bases and J lost 3; bases outside the gene matches: 8.

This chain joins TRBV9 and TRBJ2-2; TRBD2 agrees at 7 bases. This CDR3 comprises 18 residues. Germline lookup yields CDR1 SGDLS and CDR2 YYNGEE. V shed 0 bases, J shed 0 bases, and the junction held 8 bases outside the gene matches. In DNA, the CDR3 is TGTGCCAGCAGCGTAGGGCTAGCGGATTTCGCGAACACCGGGGAGCTGTTTTTT. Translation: CASSVGLADFANTGELFF.

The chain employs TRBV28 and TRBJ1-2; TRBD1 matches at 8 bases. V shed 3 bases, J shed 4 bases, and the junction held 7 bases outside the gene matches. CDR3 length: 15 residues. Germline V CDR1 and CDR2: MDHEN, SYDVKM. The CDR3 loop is CASSLDRAGFYGYTF. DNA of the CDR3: TGTGCCAGCAGTTTGGACAGGGCAGGGTTCTATGGCTACACCTTC.

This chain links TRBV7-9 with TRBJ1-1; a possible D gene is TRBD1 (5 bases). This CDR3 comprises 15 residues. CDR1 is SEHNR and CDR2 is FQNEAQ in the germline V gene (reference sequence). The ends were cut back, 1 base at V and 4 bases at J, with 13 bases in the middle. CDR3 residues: CASSLVGQGGTEAFF. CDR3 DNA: TGTGCCAGCAGCTTAGTCGGGCAGGGCGGCACTGAAGCTTTCTTT.

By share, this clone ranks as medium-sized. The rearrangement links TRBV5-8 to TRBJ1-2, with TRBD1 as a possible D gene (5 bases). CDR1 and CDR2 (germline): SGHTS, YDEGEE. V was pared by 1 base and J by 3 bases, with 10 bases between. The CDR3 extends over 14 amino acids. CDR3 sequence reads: CASSLQGAHYGYTF. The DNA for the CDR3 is TGTGCCAGCAGCTTGCAAGGGGCCCACTATGGCTACACCTTC. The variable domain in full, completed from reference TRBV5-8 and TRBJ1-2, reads EAGVTQSPTHLIKTRGQQATLRCSPISGHTSVYWYQQALGLGLQFLLWYDEGEERNRGNFPPRFSGRQFPNYSSELNVNALELEDSALYLCASSLQGAHYGYTFGSGTRLTVV.

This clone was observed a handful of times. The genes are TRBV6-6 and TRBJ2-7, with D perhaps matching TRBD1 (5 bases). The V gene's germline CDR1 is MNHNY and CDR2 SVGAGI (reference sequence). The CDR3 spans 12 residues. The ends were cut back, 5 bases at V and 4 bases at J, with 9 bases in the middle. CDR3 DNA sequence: TGTGCCAGCAGTCCTCAGGGTTACGAGCAGTACTTC. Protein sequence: CASSPQGYEQYF.

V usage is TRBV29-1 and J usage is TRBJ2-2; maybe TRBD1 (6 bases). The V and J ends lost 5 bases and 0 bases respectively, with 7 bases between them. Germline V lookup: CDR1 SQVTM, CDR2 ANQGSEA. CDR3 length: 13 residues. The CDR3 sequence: CSVTGPNTGELFF. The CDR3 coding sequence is TGCAGCGTTACAGGGCCGAACACCGGGGAGCTGTTTTTT.

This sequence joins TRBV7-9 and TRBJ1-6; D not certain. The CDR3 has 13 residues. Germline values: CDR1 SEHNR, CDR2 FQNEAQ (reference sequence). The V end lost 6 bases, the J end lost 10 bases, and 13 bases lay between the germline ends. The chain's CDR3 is CASSRQNGSPLHF. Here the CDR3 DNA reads TGTGCCAGCAGTAGGCAGAACGGGTCACCCCTCCACTTT.

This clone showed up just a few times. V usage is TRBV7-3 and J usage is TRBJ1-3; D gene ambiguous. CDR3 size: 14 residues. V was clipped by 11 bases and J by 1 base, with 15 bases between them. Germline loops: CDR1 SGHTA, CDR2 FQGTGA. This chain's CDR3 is CALAYFGSGNTIYF. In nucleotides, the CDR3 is TGTGCCCTAGCTTATTTTGGATCTGGAAACACCATATATTTT.

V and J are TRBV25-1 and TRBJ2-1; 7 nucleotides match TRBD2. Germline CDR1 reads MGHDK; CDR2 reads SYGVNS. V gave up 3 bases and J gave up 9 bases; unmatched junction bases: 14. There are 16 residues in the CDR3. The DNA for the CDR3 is TGTGCCAGCAGTGAGGTCCCTAGCGGAGTTTCCAGTGAGCAGTTCTTC. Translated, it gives CASSEVPSGVSSEQFF.

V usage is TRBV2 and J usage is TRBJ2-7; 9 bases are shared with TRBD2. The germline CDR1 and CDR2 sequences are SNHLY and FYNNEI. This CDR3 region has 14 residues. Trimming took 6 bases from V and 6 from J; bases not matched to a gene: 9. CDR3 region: CASRVSGSSIEQYF. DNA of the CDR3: TGTGCCAGCAGAGTTAGCGGGAGTAGTATCGAGCAGTACTTC.

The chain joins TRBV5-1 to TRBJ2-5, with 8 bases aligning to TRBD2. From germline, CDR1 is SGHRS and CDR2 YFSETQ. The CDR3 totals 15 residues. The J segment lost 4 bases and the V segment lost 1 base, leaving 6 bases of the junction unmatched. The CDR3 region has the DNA TGCGCCAGCAGCTTGTCGGGGGGGCACCTAGAGACCCAGTACTTC. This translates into CASSLSGGHLETQYF. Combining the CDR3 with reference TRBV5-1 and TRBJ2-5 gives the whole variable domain KAGVTQTPRYLIKTRGQQVTLSCSPISGHRSVSWYQQTPGQGLQFLFEYFSETQRNKGNFPGRFSGRQFSNSRSEMNVSTLELGDSALYLCASSLSGGHLETQYFGPGTRLLVL.